The clone carrying this TCR beta chain was detected many times. The data belong to a study of T cells in Graves' hyperthyroidism and ophthalmopathy. CDR1 and CDR2 (germline): MDHEN, SYDVKM. The V and J ends lost 6 bases and 2 bases, in that order; junction bases with no gene match: 6. The length of the CDR3 is 14 residues. Amplified TCR beta CDR3 regions came from RNA transcripts. TCR CDR3 regions were first amplified by RT-PCR with HTBI primers. From the multiplex PCR reads, TCRdb called clonotypes with MiXCR, one entry per CDR3 protein. Among under 400,000 distinct CDR3 sequences listed, approximately 15% were seen once.

The V gene is TRBV28, the J gene TRBJ2-7, with TRBD1 matching over 8 bases. This TCR derives from a woman aged 55-75 years with Graves' hyperthyroidism. The sample comprised blood. In DNA form, the CDR3 reads TGTGCCAGCAGACAAGGACAGGGTACCTACGAGCAGTACTTC. As protein: CASRQGQGTYEQYF.